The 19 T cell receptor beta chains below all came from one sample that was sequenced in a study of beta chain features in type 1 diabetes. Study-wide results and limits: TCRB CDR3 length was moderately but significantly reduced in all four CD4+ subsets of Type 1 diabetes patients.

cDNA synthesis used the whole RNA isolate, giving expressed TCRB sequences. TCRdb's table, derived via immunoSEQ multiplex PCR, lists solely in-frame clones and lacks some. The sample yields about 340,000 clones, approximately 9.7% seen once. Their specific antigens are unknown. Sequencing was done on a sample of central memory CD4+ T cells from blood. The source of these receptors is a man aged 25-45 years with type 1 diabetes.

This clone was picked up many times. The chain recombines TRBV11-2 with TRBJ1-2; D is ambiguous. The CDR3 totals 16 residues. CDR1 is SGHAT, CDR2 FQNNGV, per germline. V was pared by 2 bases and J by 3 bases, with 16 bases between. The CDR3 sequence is CASSLQMGRMDYGYTF. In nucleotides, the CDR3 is TGTGCCAGCAGCTTACAGATGGGCAGGATGGACTATGGCTACACCTTC.

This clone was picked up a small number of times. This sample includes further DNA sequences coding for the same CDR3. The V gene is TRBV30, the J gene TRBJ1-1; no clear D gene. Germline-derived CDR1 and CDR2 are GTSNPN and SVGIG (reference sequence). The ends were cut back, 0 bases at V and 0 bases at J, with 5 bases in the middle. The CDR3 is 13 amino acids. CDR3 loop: CAWSVGLNTEAFF. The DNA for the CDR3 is TGTGCCTGGAGTGTTGGATTGAACACTGAAGCTTTCTTT.

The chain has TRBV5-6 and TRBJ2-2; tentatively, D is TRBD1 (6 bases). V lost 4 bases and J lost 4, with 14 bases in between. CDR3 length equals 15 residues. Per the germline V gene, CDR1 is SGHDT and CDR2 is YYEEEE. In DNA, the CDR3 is TGTGCCAGCAGCCGACAGGTGTCGGGCACCGGGGAGCTGTTTTTT. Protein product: CASSRQVSGTGELFF.

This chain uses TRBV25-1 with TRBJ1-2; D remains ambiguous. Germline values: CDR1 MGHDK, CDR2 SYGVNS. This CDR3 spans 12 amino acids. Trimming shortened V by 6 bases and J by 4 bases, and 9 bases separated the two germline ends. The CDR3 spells CASRSRSYGYTF. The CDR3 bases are TGTGCCAGCAGATCTAGGAGCTATGGCTACACCTTC.

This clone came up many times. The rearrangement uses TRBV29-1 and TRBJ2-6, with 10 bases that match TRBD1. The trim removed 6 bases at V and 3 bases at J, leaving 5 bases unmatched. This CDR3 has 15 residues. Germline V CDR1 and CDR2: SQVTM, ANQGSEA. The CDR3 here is CSVVTGGSGANVLTF. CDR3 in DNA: TGCAGCGTCGTGACAGGGGGCAGTGGGGCCAACGTCCTGACTTTC.

The CDR3 sequence: CASSPRWDRVTDTQYF. The DNA of the CDR3 is TGTGCCAGCAGCCCCCGGTGGGACAGGGTTACAGATACGCAGTATTTT. The chain has TRBV7-2 and TRBJ2-3, with 9 bases lining up with TRBD1. Looked up from germline, CDR1 is SGHTA and CDR2 is FQGNSA. V gave up 5 bases and J gave up 3 bases; unmatched junction bases: 9. The CDR3 length is 16 residues.

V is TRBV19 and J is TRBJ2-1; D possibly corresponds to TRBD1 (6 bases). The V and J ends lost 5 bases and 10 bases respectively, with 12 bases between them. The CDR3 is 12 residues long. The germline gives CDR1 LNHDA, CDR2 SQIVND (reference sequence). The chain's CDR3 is CASSDRKDEQFF. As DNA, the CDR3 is TGTGCCAGTAGTGACAGGAAAGACGAGCAGTTCTTC.

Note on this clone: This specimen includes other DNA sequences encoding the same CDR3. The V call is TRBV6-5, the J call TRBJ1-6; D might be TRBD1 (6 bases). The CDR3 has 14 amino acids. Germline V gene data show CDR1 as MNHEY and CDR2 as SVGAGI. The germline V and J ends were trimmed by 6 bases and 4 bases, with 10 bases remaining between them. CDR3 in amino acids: CASRAGAYNSPLHF. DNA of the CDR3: TGTGCCAGCAGGGCAGGGGCTTATAATTCACCCCTCCACTTT.

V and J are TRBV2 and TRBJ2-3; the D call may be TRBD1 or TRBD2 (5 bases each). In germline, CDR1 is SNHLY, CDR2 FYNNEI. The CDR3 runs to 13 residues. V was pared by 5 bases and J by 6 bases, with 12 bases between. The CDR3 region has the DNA TGTGCCAGCAGTTGGGACGAGACGGATACGCAGTATTTT. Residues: CASSWDETDTQYF. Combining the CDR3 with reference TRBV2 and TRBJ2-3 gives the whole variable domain EPEVTQTPSHQVTQMGQEVILRCVPISNHLYFYWYRQILGQKVEFLVSFYNNEISEKSEIFDDQFSVERPDGSNFTLKIRSTKLEDSAMYFCASSWDETDTQYFGPGTRLTVL.

The CDR3 DNA follows: TGTGCCAGCAGCTCCCTAGGGACAGGGAACACCGGGGAGCTGTTTTTT. Encoded protein: CASSSLGTGNTGELFF. J is TRBJ2-2 and V is TRBV9; 8 bases match TRBD1. Germline assignment: CDR1 SGDLS and CDR2 YYNGEE. The CDR3 sequence is 16 residues long. With V trimmed by 4 bases and J by 1 base, 6 bases remained unmatched.

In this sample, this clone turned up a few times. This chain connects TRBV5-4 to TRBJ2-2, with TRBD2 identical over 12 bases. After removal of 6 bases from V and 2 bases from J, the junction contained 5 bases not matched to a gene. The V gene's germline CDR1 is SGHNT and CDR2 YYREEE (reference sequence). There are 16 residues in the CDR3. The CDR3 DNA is TGTGCCAGCACCTCGACTAGCGGGAGTAACACCGGGGAGCTGTTTTTT. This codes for CASTSTSGSNTGELFF.

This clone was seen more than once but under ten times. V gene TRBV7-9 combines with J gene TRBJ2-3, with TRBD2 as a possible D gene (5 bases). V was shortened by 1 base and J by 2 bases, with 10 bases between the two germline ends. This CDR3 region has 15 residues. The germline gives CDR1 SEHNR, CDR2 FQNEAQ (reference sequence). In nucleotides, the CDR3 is TGTGCCAGCAGCTTAGGGAGCGGACTCACAGATACGCAGTATTTT. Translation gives CASSLGSGLTDTQYF.

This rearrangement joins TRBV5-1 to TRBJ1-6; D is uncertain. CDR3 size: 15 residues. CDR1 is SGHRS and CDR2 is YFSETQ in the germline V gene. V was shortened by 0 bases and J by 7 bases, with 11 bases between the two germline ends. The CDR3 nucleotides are TGCGCCAGCAGCTTGGACACGAAAGGCAATTCACCCCTCCACTTT. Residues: CASSLDTKGNSPLHF. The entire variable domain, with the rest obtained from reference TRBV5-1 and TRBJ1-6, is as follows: KAGVTQTPRYLIKTRGQQVTLSCSPISGHRSVSWYQQTPGQGLQFLFEYFSETQRNKGNFPGRFSGRQFSNSRSEMNVSTLELGDSALYLCASSLDTKGNSPLHFGNGTRLTVT.

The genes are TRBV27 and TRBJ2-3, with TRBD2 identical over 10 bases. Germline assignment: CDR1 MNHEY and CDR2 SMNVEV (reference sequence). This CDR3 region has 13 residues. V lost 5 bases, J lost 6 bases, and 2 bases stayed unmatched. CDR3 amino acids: CASSQGLADTQYF. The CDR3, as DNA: TGTGCCAGCAGTCAGGGACTAGCGGATACGCAGTATTTT.

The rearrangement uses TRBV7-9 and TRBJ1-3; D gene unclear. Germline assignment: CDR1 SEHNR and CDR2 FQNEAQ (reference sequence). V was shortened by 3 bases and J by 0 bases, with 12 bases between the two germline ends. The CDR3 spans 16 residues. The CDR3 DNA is TGTGCCAGCAGCTTCCACACCGAACTCTCTGGAAACACCATATATTTT. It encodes CASSFHTELSGNTIYF.

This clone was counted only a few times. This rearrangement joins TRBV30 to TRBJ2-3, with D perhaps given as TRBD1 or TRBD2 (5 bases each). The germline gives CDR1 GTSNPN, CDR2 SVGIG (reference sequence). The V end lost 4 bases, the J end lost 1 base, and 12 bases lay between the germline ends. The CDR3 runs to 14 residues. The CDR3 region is CAWKRGTGTDTQYF. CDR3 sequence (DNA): TGTGCCTGGAAAAGAGGGACGGGCACAGATACGCAGTATTTT.

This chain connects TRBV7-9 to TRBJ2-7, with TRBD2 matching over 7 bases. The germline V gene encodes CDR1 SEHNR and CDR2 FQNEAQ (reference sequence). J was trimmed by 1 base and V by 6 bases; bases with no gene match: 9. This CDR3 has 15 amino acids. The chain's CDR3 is CASRGKREGSYEQYF. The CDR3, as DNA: TGTGCCAGCAGGGGTAAAAGGGAGGGTTCCTACGAGCAGTACTTC.

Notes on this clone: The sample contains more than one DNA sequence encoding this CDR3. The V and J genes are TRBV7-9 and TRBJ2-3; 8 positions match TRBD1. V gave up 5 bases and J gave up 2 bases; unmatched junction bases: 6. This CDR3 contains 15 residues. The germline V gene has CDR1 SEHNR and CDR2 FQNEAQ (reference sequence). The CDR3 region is CASSPDRGLTDTQYF. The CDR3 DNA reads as TGTGCCAGCAGCCCTGACAGGGGCCTCACAGATACGCAGTATTTT.

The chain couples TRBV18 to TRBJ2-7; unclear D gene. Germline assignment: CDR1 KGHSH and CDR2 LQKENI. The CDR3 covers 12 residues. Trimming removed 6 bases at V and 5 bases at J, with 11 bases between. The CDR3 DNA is TGTGCCAGCTCCCTGACTTGGGACGAGCAGTACTTC. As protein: CASSLTWDEQYF.